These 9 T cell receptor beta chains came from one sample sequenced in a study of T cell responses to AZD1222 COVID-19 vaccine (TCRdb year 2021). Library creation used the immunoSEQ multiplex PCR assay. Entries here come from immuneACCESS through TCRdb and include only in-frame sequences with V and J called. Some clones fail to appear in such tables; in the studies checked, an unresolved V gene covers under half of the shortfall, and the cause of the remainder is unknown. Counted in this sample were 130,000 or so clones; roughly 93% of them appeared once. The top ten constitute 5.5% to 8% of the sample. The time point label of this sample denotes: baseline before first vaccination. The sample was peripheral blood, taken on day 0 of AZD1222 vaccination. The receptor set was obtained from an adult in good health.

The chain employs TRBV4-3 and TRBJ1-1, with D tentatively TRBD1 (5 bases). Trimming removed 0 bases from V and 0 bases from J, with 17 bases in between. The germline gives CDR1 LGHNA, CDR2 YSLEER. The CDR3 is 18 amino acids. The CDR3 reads CASSQDWSRESMNTEAFF. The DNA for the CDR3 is TGCGCCAGCAGCCAAGATTGGTCCAGGGAAAGCATGAACACTGAAGCTTTCTTT.

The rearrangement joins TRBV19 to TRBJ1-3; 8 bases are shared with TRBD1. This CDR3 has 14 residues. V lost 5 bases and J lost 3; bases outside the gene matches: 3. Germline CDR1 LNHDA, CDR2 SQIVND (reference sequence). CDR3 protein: CASSRTGNGNTIYF. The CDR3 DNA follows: TGTGCCAGTAGTCGGACAGGGAATGGAAACACCATATATTTT.

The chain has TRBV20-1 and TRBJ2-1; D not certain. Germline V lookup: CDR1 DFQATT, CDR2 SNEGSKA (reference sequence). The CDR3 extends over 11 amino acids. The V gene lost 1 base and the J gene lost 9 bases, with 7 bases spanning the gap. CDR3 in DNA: TGCAGTGCTAGAGTCTCTGGTGAGCAGTTCTTC. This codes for CSARVSGEQFF.

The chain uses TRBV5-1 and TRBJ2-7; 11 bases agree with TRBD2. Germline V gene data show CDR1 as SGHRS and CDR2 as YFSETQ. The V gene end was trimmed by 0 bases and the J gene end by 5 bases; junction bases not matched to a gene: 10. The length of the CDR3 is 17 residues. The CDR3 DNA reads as TGCGCCAGCAGCTTGGCGGAGCAACTAGCGGGAGTTCACGAGCAGTACTTC. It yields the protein CASSLAEQLAGVHEQYF.

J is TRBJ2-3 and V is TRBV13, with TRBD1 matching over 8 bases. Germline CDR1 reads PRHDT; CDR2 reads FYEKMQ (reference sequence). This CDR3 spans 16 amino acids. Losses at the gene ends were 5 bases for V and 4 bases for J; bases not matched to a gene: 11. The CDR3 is CASSQTPDRVADTQYF. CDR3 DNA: TGTGCCAGCAGCCAAACCCCGGACAGGGTCGCAGATACGCAGTATTTT. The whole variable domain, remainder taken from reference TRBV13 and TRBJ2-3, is AAGVIQSPRHLIKEKRETATLKCYPIPRHDTVYWYQQGPGQDPQFLISFYEKMQSDKGSIPDRFSAQQFSDYHSELNMSSLELGDSALYFCASSQTPDRVADTQYFGPGTRLTVL.

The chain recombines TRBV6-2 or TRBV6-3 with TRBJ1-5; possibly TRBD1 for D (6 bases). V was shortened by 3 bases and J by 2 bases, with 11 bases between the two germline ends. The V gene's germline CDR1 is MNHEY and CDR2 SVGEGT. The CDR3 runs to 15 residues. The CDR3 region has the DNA TGTGCCAGCAGTTATGCAGGGGATGGCAATCAGCCCCAGCATTTT. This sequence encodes CASSYAGDGNQPQHF.

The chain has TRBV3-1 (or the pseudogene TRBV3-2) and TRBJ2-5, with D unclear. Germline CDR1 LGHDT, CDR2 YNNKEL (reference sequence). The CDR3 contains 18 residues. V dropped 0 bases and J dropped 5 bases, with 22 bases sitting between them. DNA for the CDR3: TGTGCCAGCAGCCAAGAGCTTGTCCAGGCGGCCCCATGGGAGACCCAGTACTTC. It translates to CASSQELVQAAPWETQYF.

The CDR3 DNA sequence: TGTGCCAGCAGTTCGGCACGGTTCAATGAGCAGTTCTTC. Translating it yields CASSSARFNEQFF. The chain has TRBV28 and TRBJ2-1; D gene unclear. V lost 4 bases, J lost 6 bases, and 10 bases lay in between. CDR1 and CDR2 (germline): MDHEN, SYDVKM. CDR3 length equals 13 residues.

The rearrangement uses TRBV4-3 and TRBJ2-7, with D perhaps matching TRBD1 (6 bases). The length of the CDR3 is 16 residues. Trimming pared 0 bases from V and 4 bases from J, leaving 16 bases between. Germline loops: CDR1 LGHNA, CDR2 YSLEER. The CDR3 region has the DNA TGCGCCAGCAGCCAAGATCTCGCCCAGGGGCGGTACGAGCAGTACTTC. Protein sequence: CASSQDLAQGRYEQYF.